This T cell receptor beta chain was captured by sequencing in a study of blood T cells in healthy people across ages. Points from the study as a whole: Donor CMV infection status was unknown, possibly confounding age-related changes in expanded clonotypes. Higher diversity, along with more naive CD4+ cells, distinguished long-lived donors from aged donors.

For the second PCR, which ran for about 6 to 11 cycles, a sample-barcoded 5' primer and a J-beta primer mix were used. TCRdb itself ran the 5' RACE reads through MiXCR, one entry per CDR3 protein. Found here are some 800,000 distinct CDR3 sequences, under 45% of them singletons; the top ten hold about 19%. This CDR3 is 17 amino acids long. Germline V gives CDR1 MNHEY, CDR2 SVGEGT. V dropped 2 bases and J dropped 0; count of bases not matched to a gene: 7. Concerning this clonotype itself: The antigen is unknown.

The source material was blood. The V call is TRBV6-2 or TRBV6-3, the J call TRBJ2-7; 10 bases align to TRBD2. The sequence was obtained from a man in his sixties in good health. DNA for the CDR3: TGTGCCAGCAGTTACGGACAGGGACTAGCGAGCTCCTACGAGCAGTACTTC. This gives the protein CASSYGQGLASSYEQYF.